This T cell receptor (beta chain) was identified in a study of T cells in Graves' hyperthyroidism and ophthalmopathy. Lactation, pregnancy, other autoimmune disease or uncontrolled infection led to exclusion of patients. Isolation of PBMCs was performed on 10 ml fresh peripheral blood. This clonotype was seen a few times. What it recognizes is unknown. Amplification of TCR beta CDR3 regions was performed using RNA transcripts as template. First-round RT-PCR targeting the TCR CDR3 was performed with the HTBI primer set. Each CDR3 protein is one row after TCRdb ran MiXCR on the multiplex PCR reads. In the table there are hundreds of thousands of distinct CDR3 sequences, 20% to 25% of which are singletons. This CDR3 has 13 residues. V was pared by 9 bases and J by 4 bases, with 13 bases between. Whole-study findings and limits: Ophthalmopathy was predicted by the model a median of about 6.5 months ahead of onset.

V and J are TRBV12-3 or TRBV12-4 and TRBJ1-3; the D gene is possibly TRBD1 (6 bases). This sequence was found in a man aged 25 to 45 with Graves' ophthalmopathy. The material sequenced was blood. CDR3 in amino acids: CASRQASGNTIYF. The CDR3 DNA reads TGTGCCAGTCGACAGGCTTCAGGAAACACCATATATTTT.